Listed below are T cell receptor beta chains from one sample, sequenced in a study of T cell repertoires in cytomegalovirus infection. TCRdb reprocessed the reads with MiXCR, giving one entry per CDR3 protein. Of some 300,000 distinct CDR3 sequences listed, around 15% were seen once; the top ten hold around 8.8%. Sequenced sample: PBMCs. These receptors were obtained from a human donor in good health (CMV status not recorded). Some clones in this sample may be carry-over from other donors' samples. Both conserved end residues are part of each CDR3. The order of the fields is CDR3 protein, J gene, D gene, V gene. D genes are given only for firm matches.

CDR3aa: CASSLGQGSPGYTF; j_gene: TRBJ1-2; d_gene: TRBD1; v_gene: TRBV5-1
CDR3aa: CASSQDHDLLYGYTF; j_gene: TRBJ1-2; d_gene: .; v_gene: TRBV3-1
CDR3aa: CAISEGTHTEAFF; j_gene: TRBJ1-1; d_gene: .; v_gene: TRBV10-3
CDR3aa: CASSPRSSGANVLTF; j_gene: TRBJ2-6; d_gene: .; v_gene: TRBV3-1
CDR3aa: CASIKTGADYGYTF; j_gene: TRBJ1-2; d_gene: TRBD1; v_gene: TRBV19
CDR3aa: CASTQDRGVGELFF; j_gene: TRBJ2-2; d_gene: TRBD2; v_gene: TRBV4-3
CDR3aa: CASSLMGRARADTQYF; j_gene: TRBJ2-3; d_gene: TRBD2; v_gene: TRBV7-2
CDR3aa: CSGWGANYGYTF; j_gene: TRBJ1-2; d_gene: .; v_gene: TRBV29-1
CDR3aa: CSAPVGADTIYF; j_gene: TRBJ1-3; d_gene: .; v_gene: TRBV20-1
CDR3aa: CSAREGLSRDRANEQYF; j_gene: TRBJ2-7; d_gene: TRBD1; v_gene: TRBV20-1
CDR3aa: CAIQDGNQPQHF; j_gene: TRBJ1-5; d_gene: .; v_gene: TRBV6-1
CDR3aa: CASSPRLAGALDEQFF; j_gene: TRBJ2-1; d_gene: TRBD2; v_gene: TRBV7-7
CDR3aa: CASSLGLAGGHNEQFF; j_gene: TRBJ2-1; d_gene: TRBD2; v_gene: TRBV7-2
CDR3aa: CASSPNLWGGNNEQFF; j_gene: TRBJ2-1; d_gene: TRBD2; v_gene: TRBV5-1
CDR3aa: CASSWTGSDGYTF; j_gene: TRBJ1-2; d_gene: TRBD1; v_gene: TRBV11-2
CDR3aa: CASSINRYNEQFF; j_gene: TRBJ2-1; d_gene: .; v_gene: TRBV19
CDR3aa: CASSPRTVGTSGGLEQYF; j_gene: TRBJ2-3; d_gene: TRBD2; v_gene: TRBV9
CDR3aa: CASNPRTGDSDTQYF; j_gene: TRBJ2-3; d_gene: TRBD1; v_gene: TRBV4-1
CDR3aa: CASSLDSEQRLAKNIQYF; j_gene: TRBJ2-4; d_gene: .; v_gene: TRBV11-2
CDR3aa: CASSPGLAGPDTQYF; j_gene: TRBJ2-3; d_gene: TRBD2; v_gene: TRBV7-9
CDR3aa: CASSLSESIGGANVLTF; j_gene: TRBJ2-6; d_gene: .; v_gene: TRBV7-8
CDR3aa: CASSQIRTNEQFF; j_gene: TRBJ2-1; d_gene: .; v_gene: TRBV3-1
CDR3aa: CSAKVGGVSGNTIYF; j_gene: TRBJ1-3; d_gene: .; v_gene: TRBV20-1
CDR3aa: CASKKDRIGTGELFF; j_gene: TRBJ2-2; d_gene: TRBD1; v_gene: TRBV2
CDR3aa: CSVDEGGHFDF; j_gene: TRBJ2-1; d_gene: .; v_gene: TRBV29-1
CDR3aa: CASSPAGTGGYEQYF; j_gene: TRBJ2-7; d_gene: TRBD1; v_gene: TRBV18
CDR3aa: CASSLPSGSYEQCF; j_gene: TRBJ2-7; d_gene: TRBD2; v_gene: TRBV28
CDR3aa: CASSLWASGLGRNEQFF; j_gene: TRBJ2-1; d_gene: TRBD2; v_gene: TRBV27
CDR3aa: CASRFPGLAGTGELFF; j_gene: TRBJ2-2; d_gene: TRBD2; v_gene: TRBV7-2
CDR3aa: CASTWMELQETQYF; j_gene: TRBJ2-5; d_gene: .; v_gene: TRBV7-9
CDR3aa: CATLTSILAKNIQYF; j_gene: TRBJ2-4; d_gene: .; v_gene: TRBV28
CDR3aa: CASSSTRGADYEQYF; j_gene: TRBJ2-7; d_gene: .; v_gene: TRBV12-3/TRBV12-4
CDR3aa: CASSLATYNEQFF; j_gene: TRBJ2-1; d_gene: .; v_gene: TRBV7-2
CDR3aa: CASSYPGMNTEAFF; j_gene: TRBJ1-1; d_gene: .; v_gene: TRBV27
CDR3aa: CASSLYSAEGQPQHF; j_gene: TRBJ1-5; d_gene: .; v_gene: TRBV7-2
CDR3aa: CASSPREGARTEAFF; j_gene: TRBJ1-1; d_gene: TRBD1; v_gene: TRBV18
CDR3aa: CASSRTGYNQPQHF; j_gene: TRBJ1-5; d_gene: .; v_gene: TRBV7-8
CDR3aa: CASSPTSVDRNYEQYF; j_gene: TRBJ2-7; d_gene: .; v_gene: TRBV2
CDR3aa: CATTNIFNNEQFF; j_gene: TRBJ2-1; d_gene: .; v_gene: TRBV24-1
CDR3aa: CSIGTGGYNEQFF; j_gene: TRBJ2-1; d_gene: TRBD1; v_gene: TRBV29-1
CDR3aa: CASSLAQGQTEAFF; j_gene: TRBJ1-1; d_gene: .; v_gene: TRBV7-8